This record looks at one T cell receptor (beta chain) sequence and its context. Its antigen is still unknown. No base qualities exist here, and no much larger clone lies one base off it. The sample comes from a study of radiation and T cells in renal cell carcinoma (dated by TCRdb to 2020 to 2021). Background on the whole study: The samples were obtained from a clinical trial, where primary renal cell carcinomas were treated with 15 Gy stereotactic body radiation therapy and then removed by nephrectomy 4 weeks afterward. Across all 50 or so samples, 4,016,671 unique CDR3 nucleotide sequences, encoding 2.5 million to 3 million unique CDR3 amino acid sequences, were identified. TCR beta sequencing covered approximately 50 samples in total, comprising around 25 tumors and approximately 27 peripheral blood samples. Study-wide findings and limitations: Blood repertoire dynamics were not followed beyond 4 weeks after treatment. An increase in top tumor clonotypes in blood was observed from baseline to 2 weeks post-radiation, followed by contraction by 4 weeks, which was taken to suggest transient expansion of tumor-resident clones. With a single-armed trial design, the study had no way to address how radiation dose or scheduling affects the TCR repertoire. Because pretreatment tumor biopsies were not available, the study could not determine whether clonotypes were already present within the tumor at baseline.

TCR beta libraries were generated from genomic DNA with the immunoSEQ kit, following the manufacturer's recommendations. For library preparation, a first multiplex PCR was performed with proprietary primers, followed by a second PCR in which unique barcodes were added, and bead cleanups were performed after each round. A positive control reaction and a negative control reaction, both provided in the kit, were run with every batch of samples. The final libraries were assessed on an Agilent 4200 TapeStation D1000 ScreenTape, pooled by volume, and quantified by qPCR. Sequencing ran on an Illumina NextSeq500 with a MidOutput 150-cycle cartridge, using 156 Read1 and 15 Index1 cycles with kit custom primers. The pooled library was loaded at 0.9 to 1 pM with a 20% PhiX control spike-in. The published analysis was carried out like this. Vendor-processed data were analyzed in R, with a clonotype defined as all T cells sharing the same CDR3 nucleotide sequence. In the clone abundance analyses, frequencies were normalized to the 10,000 most abundant clones in each sample. Public T cell clones, which averaged fewer than five per sample, were excluded before analysis. Tumor-enriched and baseline blood-enriched clonotypes were defined by at least a 32-fold difference in abundance between compartments. Clonotypes expanded or contracted between blood time points were identified with a beta-binomial differential abundance model. Tumor-blood repertoire similarity was measured with the Baroni-Urbani and Buser coefficient, and groups were compared using two-tailed Wilcoxon tests in R. As stored in TCRdb, this immuneACCESS dataset retains in-frame rearrangements with V and J assigned. A fraction of the clones does not appear; measured against another copy, unresolved V genes explain less than half of the discrepancy, and the remainder lacks a known reason. V and J calls and clone size are those listed in that table; D and trimming were worked out from the DNA. The sample table records roughly 120,000 clones; more than 80% of these occur just once. In total, the top ten clones hold 1.5% to 2% of the sample.

Based on the germline V gene, the CDR1 and CDR2 sequences are SGDLS and YYNGEE. From the cysteine up to the phenylalanine, the CDR3 has a length of 14 residues. CDR3 DNA only is kept here, 42 bases in frame from base 1. V is pruned by 4 bases and J by 1 base, leaving 3 bases of the junction without a gene match. The time point label, read with the paper, signifies: blood 2 weeks post-SBRT. Per the publication, the treatment or condition label means: 15 Gy SBRT to primary tumor, nephrectomy 4 weeks later. Serial peripheral blood from radiation-treated patients was sampled at baseline, 2 weeks and 4 weeks after SBRT to track tumor-enriched clonotypes. Every patient's renal cell carcinoma showed clear cell pathology. Genomic DNA for TCR sequencing was prepared using the QIAamp DNA Blood Mini Kit (Qiagen). Samples were included in the analyses only if all quality control checks were passed.

The receptor chain draws on TRBV9 and TRBJ1-2, with 8 bases matching TRBD1. Sequencing used blood, obtained from a patient whose treatment included radiotherapy and nephrectomy. The clonotype originates from a woman between 55 and 75 years old with renal cell carcinoma. The DNA is as follows: TGTGCCAGCAGCCCCGACAGGGGTAACTATGGCTACACCTTC. Its coded protein is CASSPDRGNYGYTF.